What follows are 13 T cell receptor beta chains derived from one specimen sequenced in a study of low-dose radiotherapy and immunotherapy resistance in tumors. TRAV- and TRBV-specific primers primed first-strand cDNA, covering alpha and beta chains. The TCRs were subjected to amplification over roughly 18 PCR cycles employing a constant-region primer in conjunction with a V-primer adapter. In TCRdb, the reads were re-called with MiXCR into one record per CDR3 protein. The data hold tens of thousands of distinct CDR3 sequences, with around a fifth observed a single time. Time point reported: after trial treatment. Noted treatment: LDRT plus nivolumab, ipilimumab, low-dose cyclophosphamide and aspirin (RACIN trial). The sequencing here drew on PBMCs, taken after low-dose radiotherapy plus immunotherapy. These receptors all come from a female donor with ovarian cancer.

There are many counts of this clonotype. The rearrangement joins TRBV5-5 to TRBJ2-3, with 9 positions matching TRBD2. The CDR3 spans 16 residues. Germline V gives CDR1 SGHKS, CDR2 YYEKEE (reference sequence). With V trimmed by 0 bases and J by 1 base, 3 bases remained unmatched. CDR3: CASSLAPSGGTDTQYF. In nucleotides, the CDR3 is TGTGCCAGCAGCTTGGCTCCTAGCGGGGGCACAGATACGCAGTATTTT.

This rearrangement joins TRBV12-3 or TRBV12-4 to TRBJ2-3; TRBD1 is a possible D gene (5 bases). The CDR3 sequence is 12 residues long. Trimming took off 6 bases at V and 5 bases at J, with 9 bases between the two ends. The CDR3 DNA sequence: TGTGCCAGCAGCTCAGGGTTAGATACGCAGTATTTT. Protein sequence: CASSSGLDTQYF.

Ten or more counts support this clonotype. V usage is TRBV19 and J usage is TRBJ1-5, with D maybe TRBD1 (5 bases). Germline values: CDR1 LNHDA, CDR2 SQIVND (reference sequence). V was trimmed by 11 bases and J by 0 bases, leaving 11 bases between them. The CDR3 contains 13 residues. CDR3 residues: CAGGDFSNQPQHF. In nucleotides, the CDR3 is TGTGCCGGAGGGGACTTTAGCAATCAGCCCCAGCATTTT. The entire variable domain, with the rest obtained from reference TRBV19 and TRBJ1-5, is as follows: DGGITQSPKYLFRKEGQNVTLSCEQNLNHDAMYWYRQDPGQGLRLIYYSQIVNDFQKGDIAEGYSVSREKKESFPLTVTSAQKNPTAFYLCAGGDFSNQPQHFGDGTRLSIL.

This clonotype was counted many times. This chain connects TRBV11-2 to TRBJ2-7; no clear D. This CDR3 is 15 amino acids long. The V gene's germline CDR1 is SGHAT and CDR2 FQNNGV. The germline V and J ends were trimmed by 1 base and 0 bases, with 10 bases remaining between them. Written as DNA, the CDR3 is TGTGCCAGCAGCTTAGGCCGTGCGAGCTCCTACGAGCAGTACTTC. Amino acids: CASSLGRASSYEQYF.

This clonotype was detected only once. The J gene is TRBJ1-1, the V gene TRBV6-2 or TRBV6-3, with unresolved D. The CDR3 loop spans 14 amino acids. V gave up 8 bases and J gave up 1 base, with 14 bases separating them. CDR1 MNHEY and CDR2 SVGEGT come from the germline V gene. This chain's CDR3 is CASSLGLSNTEAFF. DNA of the CDR3: TGTGCCAGCTCCTTAGGACTGTCGAACACTGAAGCTTTCTTT.

There are many counts of this clonotype. The chain employs TRBV4-1 and TRBJ1-6, with D tentatively TRBD1 (6 bases). The CDR3 length is 15 residues. The germline CDR1 and CDR2 sequences are MGHRA and YSYEKL. The V end was cut by 1 base, the J end by 6 bases, with 10 bases between. CDR3 sequence reads: CASSQGGQTNSPLHF. CDR3 coding DNA: TGCGCCAGCAGCCAAGGTGGACAGACTAATTCACCCCTCCACTTT.

This clonotype has only a few counts. This sequence joins TRBV5-1 and TRBJ2-1; perhaps D is TRBD1 or TRBD2 (6 bases each). Germline-derived CDR1 and CDR2 are SGHRS and YFSETQ. V was trimmed by 6 bases and J by 9 bases, leaving 22 bases between them. The CDR3 is 15 residues long. As DNA, the CDR3 is TGCGCCAGCACCTTTACCACGGGGGCTGGGAGTGAGCAGTTCTTC. This translates into CASTFTTGAGSEQFF.

This clonotype was seen repeatedly, ten times or more. This chain joins TRBV5-5 and TRBJ2-2; 9 bases align to TRBD1. There are 14 residues in the CDR3. From germline, CDR1 is SGHKS and CDR2 YYEKEE (reference sequence). Trimming cost V 7 bases and J 3 bases; bases outside gene matches: 4. The CDR3 region is CASRQGGDTGELFF. In DNA form, the CDR3 reads TGTGCCAGCCGACAGGGGGGCGACACCGGGGAGCTGTTTTTT.

This clonotype was detected ten times or more. The chain combines TRBV7-9 with TRBJ2-6, with D unclear. V dropped 1 base and J dropped 1 base, with 5 bases sitting between them. Germline V gene lookup returns CDR1 SEHNR and CDR2 FQNEAQ (reference sequence). The CDR3 has 15 residues. As DNA, the CDR3 is TGTGCCAGCAGCTTAGGGGTTTCTGGGGCCAACGTCCTGACTTTC. The encoded protein is CASSLGVSGANVLTF.

The chain uses TRBV7-3 and TRBJ1-1, with 7 bases matching TRBD1. Germline assignment: CDR1 SGHTA and CDR2 FQGTGA. The CDR3 has 13 residues. V was clipped by 4 bases and J by 11 bases; unmatched bases: 10. The CDR3, as DNA: TGTGCCAGCAGCTCTCGACAGGGAGACAAGGCTTTCTTT. Protein sequence: CASSSRQGDKAFF.

V and J are TRBV29-1 and TRBJ2-7; 12 bases are a match to TRBD1. The CDR3 contains 14 residues. Germline CDR1 and CDR2: SQVTM and ANQGSEA. The ends lost 6 bases at V and 6 bases at J; junction bases unmatched: 9. CDR3 DNA: TGCAGCGTGACCGGGACAGGGGGCTTGGTCGAGCAGTACTTC. As protein: CSVTGTGGLVEQYF.

This clonotype occurred many times. The gene calls are TRBV30 and TRBJ1-1; D gene unclear. Germline CDR1 GTSNPN, CDR2 SVGIG (reference sequence). V gave up 1 base and J gave up 1 base, with 4 bases separating them. The CDR3 consists of 12 residues. The DNA for the CDR3 is TGTGCCTGGAGTGCCCAGAACACTGAAGCTTTCTTT. This codes for CAWSAQNTEAFF.

This clonotype was observed many times. J is TRBJ1-3 and V is TRBV6-2 or TRBV6-3; D is ambiguous. Trimming removed 6 bases at V and 3 bases at J, with 12 bases between. CDR3 size: 14 residues. Germline V CDR1 and CDR2: MNHEY, SVGEGT. The CDR3 protein is CASSYRGFGNTIYF. CDR3 nucleotide sequence: TGTGCCAGCAGCTACCGAGGTTTTGGAAACACCATATATTTT.